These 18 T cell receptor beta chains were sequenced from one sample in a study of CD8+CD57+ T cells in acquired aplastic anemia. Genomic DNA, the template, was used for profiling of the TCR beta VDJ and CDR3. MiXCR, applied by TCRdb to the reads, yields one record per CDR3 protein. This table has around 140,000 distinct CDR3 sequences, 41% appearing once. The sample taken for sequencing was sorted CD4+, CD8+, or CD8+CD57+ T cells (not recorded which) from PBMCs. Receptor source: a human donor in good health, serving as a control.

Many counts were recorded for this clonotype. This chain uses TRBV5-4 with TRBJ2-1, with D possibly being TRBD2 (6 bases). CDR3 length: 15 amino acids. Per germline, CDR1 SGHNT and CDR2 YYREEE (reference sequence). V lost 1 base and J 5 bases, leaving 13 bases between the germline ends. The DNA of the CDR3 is TGTGCCAGCAGCTTGCTTGGTAGCGGCAACAATGAGCAGTTCTTC. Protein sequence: CASSLLGSGNNEQFF. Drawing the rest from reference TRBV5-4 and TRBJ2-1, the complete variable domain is ETGVTQSPTHLIKTRGQQVTLRCSSQSGHNTVSWYQQALGQGPQFIFQYYREEENGRGNFPPRFSGLQFPNYSSELNVNALELDDSALYLCASSLLGSGNNEQFFGPGTRLTVL.

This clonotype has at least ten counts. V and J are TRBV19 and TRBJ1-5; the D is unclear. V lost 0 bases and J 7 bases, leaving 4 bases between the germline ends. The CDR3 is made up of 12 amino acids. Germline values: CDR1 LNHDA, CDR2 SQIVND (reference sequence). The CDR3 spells CASSIDRQPQHF. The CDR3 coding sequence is TGTGCCAGTAGTATAGATCGCCAGCCCCAGCATTTT.

The CDR3 DNA sequence: TGTGCCAGCAGTGGGACTAGCGGAAGCAATGAGCAGTTCTTC. Translated, it gives CASSGTSGSNEQFF. The chain recombines TRBV2 with TRBJ2-1; 10 nucleotides agree with TRBD2. The CDR3 extends over 14 amino acids. Germline CDR1 SNHLY, CDR2 FYNNEI. Unmatched junction bases numbered 3, after V lost 4 bases and J lost 6 bases.

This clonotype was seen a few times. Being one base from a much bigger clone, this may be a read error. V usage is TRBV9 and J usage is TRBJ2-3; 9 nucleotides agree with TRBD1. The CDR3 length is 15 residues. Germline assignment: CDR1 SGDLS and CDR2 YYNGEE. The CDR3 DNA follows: TGTGCCAGCAGCCCCCGGACAGGGGCCACAGGTACGCAGTATTTT. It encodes CASSPRTGATGTQYF. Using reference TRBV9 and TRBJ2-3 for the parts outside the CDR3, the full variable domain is DSGVTQTPKHLITATGQRVTLRCSPRSGDLSVYWYQQSLDQGLQFLIQYYNGEERAKGNILERFSAQQFPDLHSELNLSSLELGDSALYFCASSPRTGATGTQYFGPGTRLTVL.

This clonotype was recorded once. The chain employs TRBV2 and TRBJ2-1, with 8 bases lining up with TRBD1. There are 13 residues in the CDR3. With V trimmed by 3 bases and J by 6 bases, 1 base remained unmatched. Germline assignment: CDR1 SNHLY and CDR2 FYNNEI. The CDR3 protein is CASSEDRVNEQFF. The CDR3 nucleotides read TGTGCCAGCAGTGAGGACAGGGTCAATGAGCAGTTCTTC.

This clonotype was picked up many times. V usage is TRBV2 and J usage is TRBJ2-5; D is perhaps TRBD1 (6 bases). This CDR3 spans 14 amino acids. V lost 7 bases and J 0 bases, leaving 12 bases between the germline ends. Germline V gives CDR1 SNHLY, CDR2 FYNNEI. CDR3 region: CASTADRYQETQYF. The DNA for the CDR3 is TGTGCCAGCACCGCCGACAGGTACCAAGAGACCCAGTACTTC.

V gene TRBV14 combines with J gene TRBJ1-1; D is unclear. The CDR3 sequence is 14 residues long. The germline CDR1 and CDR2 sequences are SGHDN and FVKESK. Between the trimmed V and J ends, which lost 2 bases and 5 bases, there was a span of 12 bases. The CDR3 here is CASSQLPTGTEAFF. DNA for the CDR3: TGTGCCAGCAGCCAACTCCCGACTGGGACTGAAGCTTTCTTT.

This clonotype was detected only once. In DNA, the CDR3 is TGCGCCAGCAAGACGGGACAGGGGGCAGGAGAGCAGTACTTC. This translates into CASKTGQGAGEQYF. The chain uses TRBV5-1 and TRBJ2-7, with 12 positions matching TRBD1. This CDR3 contains 14 residues. V lost 6 bases and J lost 7; bases outside the gene matches: 8. CDR1 is SGHRS, CDR2 YFSETQ, per germline.

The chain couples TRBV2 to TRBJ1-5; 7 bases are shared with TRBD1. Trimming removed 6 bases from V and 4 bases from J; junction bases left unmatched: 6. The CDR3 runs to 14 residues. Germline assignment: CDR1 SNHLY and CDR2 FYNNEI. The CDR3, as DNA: TGTGCCAGCAGAATCGGACAGGATAATCAGCCCCAGCATTTT. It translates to CASRIGQDNQPQHF. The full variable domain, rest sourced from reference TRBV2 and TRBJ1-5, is EPEVTQTPSHQVTQMGQEVILRCVPISNHLYFYWYRQILGQKVEFLVSFYNNEISEKSEIFDDQFSVERPDGSNFTLKIRSTKLEDSAMYFCASRIGQDNQPQHFGDGTRLSIL.

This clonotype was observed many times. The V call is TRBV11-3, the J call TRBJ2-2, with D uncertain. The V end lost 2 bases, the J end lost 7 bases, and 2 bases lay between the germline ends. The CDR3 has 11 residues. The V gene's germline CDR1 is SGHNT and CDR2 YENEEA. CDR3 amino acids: CASSLYGELFF. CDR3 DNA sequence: TGTGCCAGCAGCTTATACGGGGAGCTGTTTTTT.

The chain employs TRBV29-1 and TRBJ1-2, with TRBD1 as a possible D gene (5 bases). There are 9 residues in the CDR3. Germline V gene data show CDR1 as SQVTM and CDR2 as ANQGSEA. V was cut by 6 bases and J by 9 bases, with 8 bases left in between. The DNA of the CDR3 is TGCAGCGTCGGACATAGCTACACCTTC. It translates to CSVGHSYTF. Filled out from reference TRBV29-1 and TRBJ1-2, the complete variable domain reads SAVISQKPSRDICQRGTSLTIQCQVDSQVTMMFWYRQQPGQSLTLIATANQGSEATYESGFVIDKFPISRPNLTFSTLTVSNMSPEDSSIYLCSVGHSYTFGSGTRLTVV.

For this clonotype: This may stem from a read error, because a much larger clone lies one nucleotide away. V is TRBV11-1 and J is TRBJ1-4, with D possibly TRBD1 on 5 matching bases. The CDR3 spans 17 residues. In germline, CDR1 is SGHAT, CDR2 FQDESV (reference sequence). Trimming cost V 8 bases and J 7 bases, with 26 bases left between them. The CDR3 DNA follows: TGTGCCAGCGGCCCCCAACGCGGGCAGGGCCCAATTGAAAAACTGTTTTTT. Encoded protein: CASGPQRGQGPIEKLFF.

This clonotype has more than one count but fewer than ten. The CDR3 bases are TGCAGCGTCTCCCATCCGACAGATAACACTGAAGCTTTCTTT. Its translation: CSVSHPTDNTEAFF. This chain uses TRBV29-1 with TRBJ1-1, with D possibly being TRBD1 (5 bases). Trimming left V 6 bases short and J 2 bases short, with 16 bases between. Looked up from germline, CDR1 is SQVTM and CDR2 is ANQGSEA. The CDR3 totals 14 residues.

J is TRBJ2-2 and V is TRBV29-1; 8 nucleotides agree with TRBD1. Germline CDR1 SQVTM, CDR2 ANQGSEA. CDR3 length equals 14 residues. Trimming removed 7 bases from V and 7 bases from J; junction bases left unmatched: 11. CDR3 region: CSASQGARGGELFF. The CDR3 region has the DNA TGCAGCGCTTCGCAGGGGGCGCGGGGCGGGGAGCTGTTTTTT.

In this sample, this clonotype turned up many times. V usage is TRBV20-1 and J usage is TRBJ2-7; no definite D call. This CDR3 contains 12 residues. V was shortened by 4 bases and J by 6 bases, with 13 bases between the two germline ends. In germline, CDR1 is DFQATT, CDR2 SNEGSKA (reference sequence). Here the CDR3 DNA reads TGCAGTGCTAAACTCCACCATACCGAGCAGTACTTC. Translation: CSAKLHHTEQYF.

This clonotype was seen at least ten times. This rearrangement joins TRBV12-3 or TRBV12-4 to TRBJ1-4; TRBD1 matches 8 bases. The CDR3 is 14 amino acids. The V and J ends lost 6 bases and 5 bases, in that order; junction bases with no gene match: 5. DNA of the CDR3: TGTGCCAGCAGCCCAGGACAGGGAAATGAAAAACTGTTTTTT. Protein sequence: CASSPGQGNEKLFF.

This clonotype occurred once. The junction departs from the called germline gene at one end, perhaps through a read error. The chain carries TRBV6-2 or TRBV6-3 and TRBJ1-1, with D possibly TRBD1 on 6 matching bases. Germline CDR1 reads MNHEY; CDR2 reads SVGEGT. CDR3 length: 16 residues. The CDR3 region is CASSPHGQGGDTEAVF. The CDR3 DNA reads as TGTGCCAGCAGCCCCCACGGGCAGGGCGGGGACACTGAAGCTGTCTTT.

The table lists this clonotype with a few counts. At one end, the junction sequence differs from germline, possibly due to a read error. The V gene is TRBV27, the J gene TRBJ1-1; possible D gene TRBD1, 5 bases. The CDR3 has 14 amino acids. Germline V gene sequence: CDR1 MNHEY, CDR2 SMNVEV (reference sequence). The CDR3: CAGSRRGMSTEAFF. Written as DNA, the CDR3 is TGTGCCGGCAGCCGGCGGGGGATGAGCACTGAAGCTTTCTTT.